One and the same sample provided the 31 T cell receptor beta chains below, sequenced in a study of blood T cell repertoires in COVID-19. Clones were sequenced by immunoSEQ multiplex PCR, and TCRdb holds only the in-frame ones, with some missing. The sample holds about 200,000 clones, 82% seen once. The sequenced sample was peripheral blood. Receptors originate from a human donor with acute or convalescent COVID-19. The donor label of this sample is uncertain.

The chain is built from TRBV3-1 (or the pseudogene TRBV3-2) and TRBJ2-2; 10 nucleotides align to TRBD2. The germline gives CDR1 LGHDT, CDR2 YNNKEL (reference sequence). CDR3 length: 20 residues. Trimming removed 4 bases from V and 1 base from J; junction bases left unmatched: 15. The CDR3 nucleotides read TGTGCCAGCAGCCTCCCAAATTGGGGGGGGACTAGCGAGAACACCGGGGAGCTGTTTTTT. It codes for CASSLPNWGGTSENTGELFF.

There are a few counts of this clone. CDR3 in amino acids: CAGDGQYEQYF. Here the CDR3 DNA reads TGCGCGGGGGACGGACAGTACGAGCAGTACTTC. The chain couples TRBV23-1 to TRBJ2-7, with D perhaps TRBD1 (6 bases). TRBV23-1 is noted as an ORF with a role that remains uncertain. CDR3 size: 11 residues.

This chain links TRBV4-3 with TRBJ2-2; D perhaps matches TRBD1 (5 bases). There are 14 residues in the CDR3. The germline V gene encodes CDR1 LGHNA and CDR2 YSLEER. With 4 bases removed from V and 1 base from J, the gap between germline ends came to 7 bases. The CDR3 sequence is CASSPGQNTGELFF. The CDR3 coding sequence is TGCGCCAGCAGCCCTGGACAGAACACCGGGGAGCTGTTTTTT.

This clone was detected once. This chain uses TRBV19 with TRBJ2-7; TRBD1 matches at 10 bases. The V and J ends lost 8 bases and 0 bases, in that order; junction bases with no gene match: 10. Germline lookup yields CDR1 LNHDA and CDR2 SQIVND (reference sequence). The length of the CDR3 is 16 residues. The CDR3: CASSGQGMSSSYEQYF. The CDR3 DNA follows: TGTGCCAGTTCGGGACAGGGGATGTCCTCCTCCTACGAGCAGTACTTC.

This chain links TRBV11-2 with TRBJ1-6, with D possibly TRBD1 on 6 matching bases. Germline values: CDR1 SGHAT, CDR2 FQNNGV. V was pared by 8 bases and J by 0 bases, with 11 bases between. The CDR3 consists of 15 residues. The CDR3 spells CASEGGSSYNSPLHF. CDR3 sequence (DNA): TGTGCCAGCGAGGGGGGGAGCTCCTATAATTCACCCCTCCACTTT.

The chain joins TRBV7-8 to TRBJ1-5; 12 positions agree with TRBD1. V lost 5 bases, J lost 7 bases, and 6 bases stayed unmatched. This CDR3 is built from 15 residues. Germline CDR1 and CDR2: SGHVS and FQNEAQ. CDR3 region: CASSTGQGAGQPQHF. As DNA, the CDR3 is TGTGCCAGCAGCACGGGACAGGGGGCCGGCCAGCCCCAGCATTTT.

The chain carries TRBV18 and TRBJ1-1; D might be TRBD1 (5 bases). Trimming shortened V by 6 bases and J by 4 bases, and 15 bases separated the two germline ends. The CDR3 extends over 14 amino acids. Germline CDR1 reads KGHSH; CDR2 reads LQKENI. CDR3 amino acids: CASSTLDMTTEAFF. In DNA form, the CDR3 reads TGTGCCAGCTCTACCTTGGACATGACCACTGAAGCTTTCTTT.

A single count supports this clone. This sequence joins TRBV28 and TRBJ1-2; D unclear. Germline CDR1 is MDHEN and CDR2 is SYDVKM. The CDR3 has 15 residues. V was trimmed by 0 bases and J by 6 bases, leaving 14 bases between them. CDR3 sequence (DNA): TGTGCCAGCAGTTTATGGACCGGAGGATCCCATGGCTACACCTTC. Protein sequence: CASSLWTGGSHGYTF.

This clone has a single count. The V call is TRBV18, the J call TRBJ1-4, with TRBD1 identical over 8 bases. This CDR3 contains 16 residues. Germline CDR1 is KGHSH and CDR2 is LQKENI. V shed 0 bases and J 5 bases; nucleotides not matched to a gene: 5. The CDR3 DNA reads as TGTGCCAGCTCACCACCAACAGGGGGGTACAATGAAAAACTGTTTTTT. This codes for CASSPPTGGYNEKLFF.

This clone showed up just a few times. The J gene is TRBJ1-2, the V gene TRBV6-5; weak D call: TRBD1 (6 bases). CDR1 is MNHEY, CDR2 SVGAGI, per germline. V was pared by 7 bases and J by 1 base, with 13 bases between. The CDR3 length is 14 residues. CDR3: CASTVGHINYGYTF. Here the CDR3 DNA reads TGTGCCAGCACGGTGGGACATATTAACTATGGCTACACCTTC.

This rearrangement joins TRBV7-9 to TRBJ2-7; the D is unclear. Germline-derived CDR1 and CDR2 are SEHNR and FQNEAQ (reference sequence). V was trimmed by 3 bases and J by 6 bases, leaving 12 bases between them. The CDR3 sequence is 13 residues long. DNA of the CDR3: TGTGCCAGCAGCTTGAGATGGGCCTCCGAGCAGTACTTC. It translates to CASSLRWASEQYF.

By sample fraction, this clone is medium-sized (0.01 to 0.1%). The V and J genes are TRBV7-9 and TRBJ2-5; TRBD2 matches 12 bases. Trimming cost V 0 bases and J 4 bases; bases outside gene matches: 12. The CDR3 has 19 residues. Germline V lookup: CDR1 SEHNR, CDR2 FQNEAQ (reference sequence). The CDR3 reads CASSLASTSGRGDGETQYF. The DNA of the CDR3 is TGTGCCAGCAGCTTAGCCTCGACTAGCGGGAGAGGGGATGGAGAGACCCAGTACTTC.

The rearrangement uses TRBV18 and TRBJ1-1; D gene unclear. V was trimmed by 6 bases and J by 0 bases, leaving 8 bases between them. CDR3 length equals 13 residues. Germline lookup yields CDR1 KGHSH and CDR2 LQKENI. The CDR3 sequence: CASSLTVNTEAFF. The CDR3 nucleotides are TGTGCCAGCTCGCTAACAGTGAACACTGAAGCTTTCTTT.

This clone showed up just a few times. The chain joins TRBV27 to TRBJ1-5; 10 nucleotides align to TRBD1. From germline, CDR1 is MNHEY and CDR2 SMNVEV (reference sequence). The CDR3 is 15 residues long. Trimming at V came to 5 bases and at J to 4 bases, leaving 5 bases not matched to a gene. The CDR3 sequence: CASSPGTGANQPQHF. For the CDR3, the DNA is TGTGCCAGCAGTCCCGGGACAGGGGCAAATCAGCCCCAGCATTTT.

CDR3 amino acids: CASSIGSSRRDYGYTF. DNA for the CDR3: TGTGCCAGTAGTATAGGGAGCAGCCGGAGGGACTATGGCTACACCTTC. The chain links TRBV19 to TRBJ1-2; no clear D gene. Per the germline V gene, CDR1 is LNHDA and CDR2 is SQIVND (reference sequence). The CDR3 runs to 16 residues. The V and J ends lost 1 base and 3 bases respectively, with 15 bases between them.

The chain employs TRBV10-3 and TRBJ2-3; tentative D call: TRBD2 (7 bases). CDR1 ENHRY and CDR2 SYGVKD come from the germline V gene. The CDR3 spans 14 residues. Trimming left V 6 bases short and J 1 base short, with 11 bases between. The CDR3 nucleotides read TGTGCCATCAGCGGGGGGCTTGGCACAGATACGCAGTATTTT. Its protein is CAISGGLGTDTQYF.

The chain joins TRBV6-2 or TRBV6-3 to TRBJ1-1; a possible D gene is TRBD1 (5 bases). CDR3 length: 16 residues. Germline CDR1 reads MNHEY; CDR2 reads SVGEGT. V lost 5 bases to trimming and J lost 3 bases, with 19 bases between them. In DNA form, the CDR3 reads TGTGCCAGCAGTGGAGGGAGGGGCTCTTGGGACACTGAAGCTTTCTTT. This codes for CASSGGRGSWDTEAFF.

V gene TRBV5-1 combines with J gene TRBJ1-6, with D tentatively TRBD1 (6 bases). Germline CDR1 is SGHRS and CDR2 is YFSETQ. CDR3 length: 15 amino acids. The germline V and J ends were trimmed by 0 bases and 2 bases, with 6 bases remaining between them. The CDR3: CASSLEGAYNSPLHF. In DNA, the CDR3 is TGCGCCAGCAGCTTGGAGGGGGCCTATAATTCACCCCTCCACTTT.

The chain employs TRBV27 and TRBJ1-1, with a possible D match to TRBD1 (6 bases). Trimming pared 6 bases from V and 5 bases from J, leaving 16 bases between. CDR1 and CDR2 (germline): MNHEY, SMNVEV (reference sequence). The CDR3 has 14 residues. DNA for the CDR3: TGTGCCAGCAGCCCGGCACAGGGATGGACTGAAGCTTTCTTT. Its protein is CASSPAQGWTEAFF.

This clone was recorded at least ten times. V is TRBV27 and J is TRBJ1-1, with D unresolved. CDR1 and CDR2 (germline): MNHEY, SMNVEV (reference sequence). Trimming cost V 6 bases and J 0 bases, with 11 bases left between them. This CDR3 is built from 14 residues. The CDR3: CASSPFPLNTEAFF. The CDR3 nucleotides are TGTGCCAGCAGCCCGTTCCCCTTGAACACTGAAGCTTTCTTT.

The chain joins TRBV15 to TRBJ1-2; D is perhaps TRBD1 (6 bases). Germline V gene sequence: CDR1 LNHNV, CDR2 YYDKDF (reference sequence). The CDR3 is 13 amino acids. V gave up 3 bases and J gave up 7 bases, with 12 bases separating them. Written as DNA, the CDR3 is TGTGCCACCAGCAGCGTCAACAGGGCTGGCTACACCTTC. Protein sequence: CATSSVNRAGYTF.

The CDR3 protein is CASSFTNQETQYF. For the CDR3, the DNA is TGCGCCAGCAGCTTCACTAATCAAGAGACCCAGTACTTC. This rearrangement joins TRBV5-1 to TRBJ2-5, with D hard to call. The CDR3 length is 13 residues. Trimming cost V 2 bases and J 2 bases, with 7 bases left between them. Germline CDR1 reads SGHRS; CDR2 reads YFSETQ.

The chain links TRBV5-1 to TRBJ1-4, with D maybe TRBD1 (6 bases). Germline CDR1 SGHRS, CDR2 YFSETQ. Deletions cut 4 bases from V and 4 bases from J, with 14 bases between. The CDR3 is 15 amino acids. This chain's CDR3 is CASSPGGGDNEKLFF. The CDR3 nucleotides read TGCGCCAGCAGCCCGGGGGGGGGCGATAATGAAAAACTGTTTTTT.

This clone was counted only a few times. The V call is TRBV5-8, the J call TRBJ2-7; no reliable D call. Trimming removed 3 bases from V and 0 bases from J, with 10 bases in between. The CDR3 is 14 amino acids. CDR1 is SGHTS, CDR2 YDEGEE, per germline. The CDR3 spells CASSWADLSYEQYF. For the CDR3, the DNA is TGTGCCAGCAGCTGGGCAGACCTCTCCTACGAGCAGTACTTC.

The rearrangement joins TRBV4-2 to TRBJ1-1; 7 positions match TRBD1. V lost 1 base to trimming and J lost 0 bases; unmatched junction nucleotides: 2. The CDR3 is 15 amino acids. CDR1 and CDR2 from the germline V gene are LGHNA and YNFKEQ. The CDR3 nucleotides are TGTGCCAGCAGCCAAGGAGGGACAGTGAACACTGAAGCTTTCTTT. Encoded protein: CASSQGGTVNTEAFF.

The chain joins TRBV11-2 to TRBJ1-1, with a tentative D call TRBD1 (6 bases). The CDR3 consists of 12 residues. Trimming took off 4 bases at V and 7 bases at J, with 10 bases between the two ends. Germline V lookup: CDR1 SGHAT, CDR2 FQNNGV. DNA for the CDR3: TGTGCCAGCAGCTACAACAGGGATGAAGCTTTCTTT. This sequence encodes CASSYNRDEAFF.

V gene TRBV2 combines with J gene TRBJ2-3; 7 nucleotides match TRBD1. This CDR3 comprises 14 residues. The ends lost 5 bases at V and 5 bases at J; junction bases unmatched: 7. Germline assignment: CDR1 SNHLY and CDR2 FYNNEI. Written as DNA, the CDR3 is TGTGCCAGCAGTTTAAAGGGGGCAGTAGATACGCAGTATTTT. Translated: CASSLKGAVDTQYF.

J is TRBJ1-6 and V is TRBV2, with TRBD1 matching 7 bases. The CDR3 covers 16 residues. CDR1 and CDR2 from the germline V gene are SNHLY and FYNNEI. The V and J ends lost 0 bases and 5 bases, in that order; junction bases with no gene match: 4. The CDR3, as DNA: TGTGCCAGCAGTGAAGCGGGGACAGTCAATAATTCACCCCTCCACTTT. It codes for CASSEAGTVNNSPLHF.

The V call is TRBV5-1, the J call TRBJ2-3; 10 bases line up with TRBD2. The ends lost 1 base at V and 3 bases at J; junction bases unmatched: 5. This CDR3 has 16 residues. The germline gives CDR1 SGHRS, CDR2 YFSETQ. CDR3 residues: CASSLTSGTLTDTQYF. CDR3 nucleotide sequence: TGCGCCAGCAGCTTGACTAGCGGGACCCTAACAGATACGCAGTATTTT.

The V and J genes are TRBV29-1 and TRBJ2-2, with D tentatively TRBD2 (5 bases). Germline values: CDR1 SQVTM, CDR2 ANQGSEA. With 2 bases removed from V and 1 base from J, the gap between germline ends came to 8 bases. The length of the CDR3 is 14 residues. CDR3 sequence: CSVENSENTGELFF. As DNA, the CDR3 is TGCAGCGTTGAAAATAGCGAGAACACCGGGGAGCTGTTTTTT.

The chain recombines TRBV29-1 with TRBJ1-1; D is possibly TRBD1 (5 bases). This CDR3 has 12 residues. Germline-derived CDR1 and CDR2 are SQVTM and ANQGSEA. Trimming took off 3 bases at V and 5 bases at J, with 10 bases between the two ends. The CDR3 reads CSVEGLETEAFF. The CDR3 nucleotides are TGCAGCGTTGAGGGGCTGGAAACTGAAGCTTTCTTT. The whole variable domain, remainder taken from reference TRBV29-1 and TRBJ1-1, is SAVISQKPSRDICQRGTSLTIQCQVDSQVTMMFWYRQQPGQSLTLIATANQGSEATYESGFVIDKFPISRPNLTFSTLTVSNMSPEDSSIYLCSVEGLETEAFFGQGTRLTVV.